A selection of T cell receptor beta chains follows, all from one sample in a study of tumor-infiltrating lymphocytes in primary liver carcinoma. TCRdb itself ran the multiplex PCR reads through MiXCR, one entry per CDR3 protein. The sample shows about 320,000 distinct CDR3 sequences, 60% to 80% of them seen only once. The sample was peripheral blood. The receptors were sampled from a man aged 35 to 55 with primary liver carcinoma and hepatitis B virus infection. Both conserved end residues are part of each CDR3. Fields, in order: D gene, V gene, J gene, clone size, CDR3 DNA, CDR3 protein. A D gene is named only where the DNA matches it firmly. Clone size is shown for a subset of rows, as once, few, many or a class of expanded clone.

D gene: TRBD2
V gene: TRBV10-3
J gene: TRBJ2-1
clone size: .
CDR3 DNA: TGTGCCATCACCGATAGCGGGCTTAGCTCCTACAATGAGCAGTTCTTC
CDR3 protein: CAITDSGLSSYNEQFF

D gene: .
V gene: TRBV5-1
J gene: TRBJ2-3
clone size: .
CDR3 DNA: TGCGCCAGCAGCTTGGGACCCGAGTCCTGTAATACGCAGTATTTT
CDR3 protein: CASSLGPESCNTQYF

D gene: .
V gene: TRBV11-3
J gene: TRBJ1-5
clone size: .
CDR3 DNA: TGTGCCAGCAGCACCCTCCGCAGTGAAATGGGCAATAAGCCCCAGCATTTT
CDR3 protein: CASSTLRSEMGNKPQHF

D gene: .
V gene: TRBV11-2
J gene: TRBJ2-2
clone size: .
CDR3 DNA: TGTACCAGCAGCCAGGGTTTAGTAGCCTGGGAGCTGTTTTTT
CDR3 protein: CTSSQGLVAWELFF

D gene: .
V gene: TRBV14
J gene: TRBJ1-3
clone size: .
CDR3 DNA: TGTGCCAGCAGCCAAGATCTGTTTGGAAACACCATATATTTT
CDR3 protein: CASSQDLFGNTIYF

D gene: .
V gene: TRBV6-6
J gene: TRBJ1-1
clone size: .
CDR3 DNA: TGTGCCAGCAGCCTCCCCGAGGCAGGGCCGAACACTGAAGCTTTCTTT
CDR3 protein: CASSLPEAGPNTEAFF

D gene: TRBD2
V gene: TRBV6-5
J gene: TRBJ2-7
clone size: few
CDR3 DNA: TGTGCCAACAGGACTAGCGGGAGTTACGAGCAGTACTTC
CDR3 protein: CANRTSGSYEQYF

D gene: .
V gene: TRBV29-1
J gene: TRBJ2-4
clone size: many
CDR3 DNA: TGCAGCGTGGGTGGGATGGGAGGCATTCAGTACTTC
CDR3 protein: CSVGGMGGIQYF

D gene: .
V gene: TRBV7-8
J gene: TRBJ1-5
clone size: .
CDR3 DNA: TGTGCCAGCAGCCCGAATACAAGGACGGGCAATCAGCCCCAGCATTTT
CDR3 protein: CASSPNTRTGNQPQHF

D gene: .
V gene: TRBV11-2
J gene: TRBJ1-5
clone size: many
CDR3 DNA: TGTGCCAGCAGCTCATCAATCGATCAGCCCCAGCATTTT
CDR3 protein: CASSSSIDQPQHF

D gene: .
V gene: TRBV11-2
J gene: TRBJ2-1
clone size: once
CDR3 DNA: TGTGCCAGCAGCCCCAGAGGCGGCAATGGTGTTGGTGAGCAGTTCTTC
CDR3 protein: CASSPRGGNGVGEQFF

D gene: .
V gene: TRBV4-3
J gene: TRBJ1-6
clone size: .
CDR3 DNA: TGCGCCAACAGCCAAGCGGTGGGGGTTGGTTTCCTGCACTTT
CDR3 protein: CANSQAVGVGFLHF

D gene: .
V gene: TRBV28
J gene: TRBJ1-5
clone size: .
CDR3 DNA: TGTGCCAGCAGAGCAGGGGAGAACTTTGGCTTACAGCCCCAGCATTTT
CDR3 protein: CASRAGENFGLQPQHF